Shown below are 19 T cell receptor beta chains from a single sample sequenced in a study of OX40 agonist ivuxolimab in advanced cancers. Sequencing used immunoSEQ multiplex PCR; TCRdb keeps in-frame clones, though not all of them. The sample includes tens of thousands of clones, over 75% of them seen just once. Sequencing used CD4+ or CD8+ T cells sorted from blood, obtained in a trial of the OX40 agonist ivuxolimab. These TCRs come from an adult with an advanced solid tumor such as melanoma, head and neck, liver or kidney cancer.

V usage is TRBV27 and J usage is TRBJ2-1; D is undetermined. The V gene lost 4 bases and the J gene lost 3 bases, with 4 bases spanning the gap. The germline V gene has CDR1 MNHEY and CDR2 SMNVEV (reference sequence). CDR3 size: 12 residues. For the CDR3, the DNA is TGTGCCAGCAGTTCCAACTACAATGAGCAGTTCTTC. It encodes CASSSNYNEQFF.

V and J are TRBV28 and TRBJ1-2; the match to TRBD1 covers 12 bases. The CDR3 is 14 residues long. Germline V gives CDR1 MDHEN, CDR2 SYDVKM. The J segment lost 5 bases and the V segment lost 5 bases, leaving 3 bases of the junction unmatched. The DNA of the CDR3 is TGTGCCAGCAGTCGGGGACAGGGGGCGTATGGCTACACCTTC. Translation gives CASSRGQGAYGYTF.

The chain recombines TRBV2 with TRBJ2-7; 7 bases fit TRBD1. The CDR3 is 12 amino acids. From germline, CDR1 is SNHLY and CDR2 FYNNEI. The trim removed 9 bases at V and 3 bases at J, leaving 5 bases unmatched. The CDR3 is CASTRDSYEQYF. The DNA of the CDR3 is TGTGCCAGTACCCGGGACAGCTACGAGCAGTACTTC.

The V call is TRBV28, the J call TRBJ1-5; a weak D match, TRBD1 (6 bases). This CDR3 region has 15 residues. Trimming stripped 4 bases from V and 3 bases from J, with 13 bases between. Germline-derived CDR1 and CDR2 are MDHEN and SYDVKM. In DNA form, the CDR3 reads TGTGCCAGCAGTTCGTACAGGGTCTCCAATCAGCCCCAGCATTTT. As protein: CASSSYRVSNQPQHF.

J is TRBJ2-7 and V is TRBV28, with D hard to call. This CDR3 is 13 amino acids long. Trimming took off 2 bases at V and 9 bases at J, with 14 bases between the two ends. Germline lookup yields CDR1 MDHEN and CDR2 SYDVKM. The CDR3 sequence: CASSLGSPWGQYF. The CDR3 nucleotides are TGTGCCAGCAGTTTAGGGTCCCCATGGGGGCAGTACTTC. Variable domain in full (rest from reference TRBV28 and TRBJ2-7): DVKVTQSSRYLVKRTGEKVFLECVQDMDHENMFWYRQDPGLGLRLIYFSYDVKMKEKGDIPEGYSVSREKKERFSLILESASTNQTSMYLCASSLGSPWGQYFGPGTRLTVT.

The chain has TRBV18 and TRBJ2-7, with 8 bases lining up with TRBD1. Germline V lookup: CDR1 KGHSH, CDR2 LQKENI. The CDR3 is 14 residues long. V gave up 3 bases and J gave up 5 bases; unmatched junction bases: 6. DNA of the CDR3: TGTGCCAGCTCACCTGACAGGGGAATTGACGAGCAGTACTTC. Protein: CASSPDRGIDEQYF.

This chain joins TRBV4-2 and TRBJ2-1; 15 bases agree with TRBD2. The V and J ends lost 4 bases and 7 bases, in that order; junction bases with no gene match: 11. The CDR3 is 18 residues long. The germline V gene has CDR1 LGHNA and CDR2 YNFKEQ. DNA of the CDR3: TGTGCCAGCAGCCCCAGTGGACTAGCGGGAGGGGGGGTGAATGAGCAGTTCTTC. This gives the protein CASSPSGLAGGGVNEQFF.

The chain has TRBV2 and TRBJ2-3, with 7 bases matching TRBD1. J lost 4 bases, V lost 9 bases, and 7 bases had no gene match. CDR3 length equals 13 residues. Germline loops: CDR1 SNHLY, CDR2 FYNNEI. The CDR3 nucleotides read TGTGCCAGTACTGGACAGGCGGCAGATACGCAGTATTTT. Encoded protein: CASTGQAADTQYF.

J is TRBJ2-5 and V is TRBV30, with 11 nucleotides matching TRBD2. This CDR3 is built from 18 residues. V shed 0 bases and J 2 bases; nucleotides not matched to a gene: 11. Germline CDR1 is GTSNPN and CDR2 is SVGIG (reference sequence). CDR3 loop: CAWSVGLGLAGEQETQYF. The CDR3 DNA sequence: TGTGCCTGGAGTGTCGGTCTCGGACTAGCGGGTGAGCAAGAGACCCAGTACTTC.

The count of this clone is one. V and J are TRBV19 and TRBJ1-3; TRBD1 aligns across 7 bases. The germline gives CDR1 LNHDA, CDR2 SQIVND (reference sequence). With 6 bases clipped from V and 5 bases from J, the junction kept 4 bases outside the gene matches. The CDR3 is 13 amino acids. CDR3 nucleotides: TGTGCCAGTAGCACGGGACAGCGAAACACCATATATTTT. Its translation is CASSTGQRNTIYF.

The gene calls are TRBV10-2 and TRBJ2-4, with D possibly TRBD2 on 5 matching bases. The CDR3 spans 15 residues. Germline V gene sequence: CDR1 WSHSY, CDR2 SAAADI. Between the trimmed V and J ends, which lost 3 bases and 0 bases, there was a span of 9 bases. This chain's CDR3 is CASSERGLAKNIQYF. As DNA, the CDR3 is TGCGCCAGCAGTGAACGAGGGTTAGCCAAAAACATTCAGTACTTC.

V usage is TRBV2 and J usage is TRBJ2-7; D might be TRBD1 (7 bases). V was trimmed by 2 bases and J by 6 bases, leaving 11 bases between them. CDR3 length equals 13 residues. Per germline, CDR1 SNHLY and CDR2 FYNNEI. The CDR3 sequence is CASSERQGGEQYF. Written as DNA, the CDR3 is TGTGCCAGCAGTGAAAGGCAGGGGGGCGAGCAGTACTTC.

The gene calls are TRBV7-2 and TRBJ1-5; D gene ambiguous. The V gene lost 5 bases and the J gene lost 4 bases, with 12 bases spanning the gap. Germline V gene sequence: CDR1 SGHTA, CDR2 FQGNSA. The CDR3 has 14 amino acids. CDR3 DNA sequence: TGTGCCAGCAGCCCCTTAGGTGATAATCAGCCCCAGCATTTT. It is translated as CASSPLGDNQPQHF.

This clone came up a few times. The CDR3 sequence is CASSLNIDRVETQYF. CDR3 DNA: TGTGCCAGCAGCTTGAATATAGACAGGGTGGAGACCCAGTACTTC. This chain links TRBV5-5 with TRBJ2-5; 7 nucleotides match TRBD1. The V segment lost 1 base and the J segment 5 bases; nucleotides outside the gene matches: 8. Germline V lookup: CDR1 SGHKS, CDR2 YYEKEE (reference sequence). The CDR3 is 15 residues long.

J is TRBJ2-1 and V is TRBV30; no clear D gene. Per the germline V gene, CDR1 is GTSNPN and CDR2 is SVGIG (reference sequence). V was pared by 2 bases and J by 10 bases, with 9 bases between. This CDR3 is 11 amino acids long. The DNA of the CDR3 is TGTGCCTGGAGTAGCGACGGCGAGCAGTTCTTC. It is translated as CAWSSDGEQFF. The full variable domain, with the rest looked up from reference TRBV30 and TRBJ2-1, is SQTIHQWPATLVQPVGSPLSLECTVEGTSNPNLYWYRQAAGRGLQLLFYSVGIGQISSEVPQNLSASRPQDRQFILSSKKLLLSDSGFYLCAWSSDGEQFFGPGTRLTVL.

This clone was counted once. The chain links TRBV14 to TRBJ2-7, with 9 positions matching TRBD1. This CDR3 is built from 13 residues. V lost 4 bases, J lost 3 bases, and 1 base stayed unmatched. CDR1 and CDR2 from the germline V gene are SGHDN and FVKESK. The CDR3 loop reads CASSLGQGYEQYF. Written as DNA, the CDR3 is TGTGCCAGCAGCCTGGGACAGGGCTACGAGCAGTACTTC.

Remarks on this clone: The junction does not match germline at one end; this may be a read error. V gene TRBV7-7 combines with J gene TRBJ2-3; D uncertain. The CDR3 sequence is 13 residues long. CDR1 is SSHAT and CDR2 is FNYEAQ in the germline V gene (reference sequence). CDR3 in amino acids: CASSLGKTDTQYF. The CDR3 coding sequence is TGTGCTAGCAGCTTGGGGAAAACAGATACGCAGTATTTT.

The gene calls are TRBV4-1 and TRBJ2-4; D remains unclear. The germline V and J ends were trimmed by 0 bases and 2 bases, with 14 bases remaining between them. Germline V lookup: CDR1 MGHRA, CDR2 YSYEKL. The CDR3 runs 17 residues. CDR3 coding DNA: TGCGCCAGCAGCCAAGAACAGACCCGAACTTCCAAAAACATTCAGTACTTC. Its translation is CASSQEQTRTSKNIQYF.

The chain is built from TRBV9 and TRBJ1-2; D is ambiguous. Per germline, CDR1 SGDLS and CDR2 YYNGEE. This CDR3 has 12 amino acids. V was shortened by 4 bases and J by 8 bases, with 12 bases between the two germline ends. The CDR3 region is CASSFSTGGYTF. CDR3 bases: TGTGCCAGCAGCTTCTCCACGGGGGGCTACACCTTC.